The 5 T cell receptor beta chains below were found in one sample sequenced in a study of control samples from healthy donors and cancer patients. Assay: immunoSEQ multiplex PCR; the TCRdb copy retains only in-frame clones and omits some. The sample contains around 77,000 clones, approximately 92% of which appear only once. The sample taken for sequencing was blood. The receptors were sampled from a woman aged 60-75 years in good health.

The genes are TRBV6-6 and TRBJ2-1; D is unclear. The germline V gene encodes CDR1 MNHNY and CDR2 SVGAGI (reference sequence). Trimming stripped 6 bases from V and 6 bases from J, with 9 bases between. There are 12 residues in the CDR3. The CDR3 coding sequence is TGTGCCAGCAGCCGCGCCTTCAATGAGCAGTTCTTC. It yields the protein CASSRAFNEQFF.

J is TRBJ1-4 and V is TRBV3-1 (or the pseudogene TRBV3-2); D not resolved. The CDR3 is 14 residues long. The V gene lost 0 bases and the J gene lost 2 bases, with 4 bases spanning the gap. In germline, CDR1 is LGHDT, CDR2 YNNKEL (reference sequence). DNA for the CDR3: TGTGCCAGCAGCCAAGATCAGACTAATGAAAAACTGTTTTTT. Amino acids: CASSQDQTNEKLFF.

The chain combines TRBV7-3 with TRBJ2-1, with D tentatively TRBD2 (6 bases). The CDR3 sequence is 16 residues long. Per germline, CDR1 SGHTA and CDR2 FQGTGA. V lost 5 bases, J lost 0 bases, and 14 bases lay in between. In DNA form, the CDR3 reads TGTGCCAGCAGCCCCCTCGGGGGAAGCTCCTACAATGAGCAGTTCTTC. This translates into CASSPLGGSSYNEQFF.

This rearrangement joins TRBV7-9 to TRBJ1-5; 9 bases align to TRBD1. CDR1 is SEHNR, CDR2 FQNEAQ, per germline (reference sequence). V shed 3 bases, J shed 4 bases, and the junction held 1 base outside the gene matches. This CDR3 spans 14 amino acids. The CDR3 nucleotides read TGTGCCAGCAGCTTCGGGACAGGGAATCAGCCCCAGCATTTT. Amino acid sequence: CASSFGTGNQPQHF.

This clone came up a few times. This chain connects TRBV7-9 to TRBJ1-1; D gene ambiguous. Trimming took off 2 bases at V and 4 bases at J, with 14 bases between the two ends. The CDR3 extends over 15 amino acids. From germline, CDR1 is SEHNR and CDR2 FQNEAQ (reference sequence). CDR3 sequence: CASSLNPMVGTEAFF. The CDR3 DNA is TGTGCCAGCAGCTTAAACCCAATGGTGGGCACTGAAGCTTTCTTT.